This T cell receptor (beta chain) was identified during a study of OX40 agonist ivuxolimab in advanced cancers. Overall study context: Dose-escalation patients suffered from hepatocellular carcinoma, melanoma, renal cell or head and neck cancer. Earlier treatment with anti-PD-1, anti-PD-L1 or anti-CTLA-4 was permitted, and about 40% had received some. Partial responses were achieved by three patients, one with hepatocellular carcinoma and two with cutaneous melanoma.

Concerning this clone itself: Its antigen remains unknown.

Method: immunoSEQ multiplex PCR; TCRdb's copy keeps in-frame clones and lacks some. The sample has about 67,000 clones; roughly 90% are singletons. V dropped 4 bases and J dropped 0 bases, with 12 bases sitting between them. The CDR3 has 16 amino acids. The V gene's germline CDR1 is SNHLY and CDR2 FYNNEI. Points from the study as a whole: It was also the case that some nonresponders had low normalized T-cell clonal expansion.

The V call is TRBV2, the J call TRBJ2-2; D gene uncertain. The sequences come from CD4+ or CD8+ T cells sorted from blood, collected in a trial of the OX40 agonist ivuxolimab. The origin of this receptor is an adult with an advanced solid tumor such as melanoma, head and neck, liver or kidney cancer. The CDR3 sequence is CASSAPGQTNTGELFF. CDR3 in DNA: TGTGCCAGCAGTGCCCCCGGGCAGACGAACACCGGGGAGCTGTTTTTT.